What follows are 21 T cell receptor beta chains derived from one specimen sequenced in a study of cytomegalovirus exposure and HLA in healthy donors. PCR primers comprised 60 Vbeta and 13 Jbeta primers. Clones were read by immunoSEQ multiplex PCR, and TCRdb kept only the in-frame ones, dropping some. The sample carries under 200,000 clones, roughly 75% recorded once. Sequenced sample: PBMCs. These receptors came from a male donor in good health and CMV-seronegative.

A single count supports this clone. The chain is built from TRBV9 and TRBJ2-1; 8 nucleotides match TRBD2. Germline lookup yields CDR1 SGDLS and CDR2 YYNGEE. The CDR3 covers 15 residues. V lost 3 bases, J lost 2 bases, and 4 bases stayed unmatched. In DNA form, the CDR3 reads TGTGCCAGCAGCGCGGGACTAGAAACCTACAATGAGCAGTTCTTC. This translates into CASSAGLETYNEQFF.

This chain links TRBV6-5 with TRBJ1-3; tentatively, D is TRBD1 (5 bases). The V end was cut by 6 bases, the J end by 2 bases, with 8 bases between. There are 13 residues in the CDR3. CDR1 and CDR2 (germline): MNHEY, SVGAGI. The CDR3 loop reads CASSPTAGNTIYF. Here the CDR3 DNA reads TGTGCCAGCAGCCCGACAGCTGGAAACACCATATATTTT.

V usage is TRBV13 and J usage is TRBJ2-5; 7 bases fit TRBD1. Germline CDR1 and CDR2: PRHDT and FYEKMQ (reference sequence). CDR3 length: 15 residues. The J segment lost 4 bases and the V segment lost 0 bases, leaving 5 bases of the junction unmatched. CDR3 in amino acids: CASSLGQGVGETQYF. CDR3 sequence (DNA): TGTGCCAGCAGCTTAGGGCAGGGGGTGGGAGAGACCCAGTACTTC.

A single count supports this clone. The V and J genes are TRBV7-2 and TRBJ2-7; D is perhaps TRBD1 (6 bases). CDR3 size: 15 residues. V was cut by 2 bases and J by 2 bases, with 13 bases left in between. CDR1 and CDR2 (germline): SGHTA, FQGNSA. CDR3: CASSLSQGSTYEQYF. The CDR3 DNA follows: TGTGCCAGCAGCTTATCACAGGGATCTACCTACGAGCAGTACTTC.

The V call is TRBV6-1, the J call TRBJ2-3, with 10 bases that match TRBD2. The germline V gene encodes CDR1 MNHNS and CDR2 SASEGT. The V segment lost 5 bases and the J segment 3 bases; nucleotides outside the gene matches: 5. The CDR3 has 15 amino acids. Written as DNA, the CDR3 is TGTGCCAGCAGTCCCCTAGCGGGGGCAACAGATACGCAGTATTTT. Translation: CASSPLAGATDTQYF.

The chain carries TRBV6-1 and TRBJ2-7; 8 positions match TRBD2. Trimming cost V 5 bases and J 1 base; bases outside gene matches: 7. CDR3 length equals 15 residues. Germline V gene lookup returns CDR1 MNHNS and CDR2 SASEGT. In DNA, the CDR3 is TGTGCCAGCAGTTTTGCCAGCGGGGGATCCTACGAGCAGTACTTC. This translates into CASSFASGGSYEQYF.

The rearrangement uses TRBV7-9 and TRBJ1-5; D may be TRBD1 (5 bases). The germline V gene has CDR1 SEHNR and CDR2 FQNEAQ (reference sequence). V shed 10 bases and J shed 3 bases, with 10 bases lying between them. The CDR3 is 12 residues long. For the CDR3, the DNA is TGTGCCACCCCAGGGAACAATCAGCCCCAGCATTTT. It yields the protein CATPGNNQPQHF.

This sequence joins TRBV6-1 and TRBJ1-1; the match to TRBD1 covers 8 bases. The germline V gene has CDR1 MNHNS and CDR2 SASEGT. V shed 2 bases and J 3 bases; nucleotides not matched to a gene: 2. The CDR3 covers 14 residues. CDR3 amino acids: CASSEQGADTEAFF. Written as DNA, the CDR3 is TGTGCCAGCAGTGAACAGGGGGCTGACACTGAAGCTTTCTTT.

The chain uses TRBV5-1 and TRBJ1-1; TRBD1 matches at 10 bases. The CDR3 totals 17 residues. V was pared by 3 bases and J by 0 bases, with 8 bases of the junction left unmatched. Germline assignment: CDR1 SGHRS and CDR2 YFSETQ. The CDR3 sequence: CASSSGQGSHMNTEAFF. The CDR3, as DNA: TGCGCCAGCAGCTCGGGACAGGGGTCTCATATGAACACTGAAGCTTTCTTT. The full variable domain, with the rest looked up from reference TRBV5-1 and TRBJ1-1, is KAGVTQTPRYLIKTRGQQVTLSCSPISGHRSVSWYQQTPGQGLQFLFEYFSETQRNKGNFPGRFSGRQFSNSRSEMNVSTLELGDSALYLCASSSGQGSHMNTEAFFGQGTRLTVV.

The gene calls are TRBV7-8 and TRBJ2-1; TRBD2 matches at 12 bases. CDR3 length: 18 residues. Per germline, CDR1 SGHVS and CDR2 FQNEAQ. Unmatched junction bases numbered 17, after V lost 7 bases and J lost 7 bases. The CDR3 nucleotides read TGTGCCAGCACCCATGCTCGGGCTAGCGGGGGGGCAGGGAATGAGCAGTTCTTC. The encoded protein is CASTHARASGGAGNEQFF. Complete variable domain (other parts from reference TRBV7-8 and TRBJ2-1): GAGVSQSPRYKVAKRGQDVALRCDPISGHVSLFWYQQALGQGPEFLTYFQNEAQLDKSGLPSDRFFAERPEGSVSTLKIQRTQQEDSAVYLCASTHARASGGAGNEQFFGPGTRLTVL.

The V call is TRBV18, the J call TRBJ1-3; D uncertain. The CDR3 contains 13 residues. Trimming removed 3 bases at V and 2 bases at J, with 5 bases between. Germline CDR1 is KGHSH and CDR2 is LQKENI. The CDR3 is CASSPAAGNTIYF. The CDR3 nucleotides read TGTGCCAGCTCACCGGCAGCTGGAAACACCATATATTTT.

This chain joins TRBV7-7 and TRBJ1-5; 7 positions match TRBD1. J gave up 5 bases and V 8 bases, and 6 bases lay outside the gene matches. The germline V gene has CDR1 SSHAT and CDR2 FNYEAQ (reference sequence). The CDR3 contains 13 residues. The CDR3 coding sequence is TGTGCCAGCCGGAAAGGGGGCCATCAGCCCCAGCATTTT. Translating gives CASRKGGHQPQHF.

This rearrangement joins TRBV5-1 to TRBJ2-3; 9 positions agree with TRBD2. The length of the CDR3 is 15 residues. The germline gives CDR1 SGHRS, CDR2 YFSETQ. J gave up 4 bases and V 4 bases, and 7 bases lay outside the gene matches. The CDR3 DNA follows: TGCGCCAGCAGCCCGCAGCGGGGGGTCTCAGATACGCAGTATTTT. It encodes CASSPQRGVSDTQYF.

This clone has a handful of counts. This chain joins TRBV5-5 and TRBJ1-1; TRBD1 matches at 8 bases. This CDR3 is built from 14 residues. V lost 2 bases and J lost 2; bases outside the gene matches: 2. CDR1 and CDR2 from the germline V gene are SGHKS and YYEKEE (reference sequence). CDR3: CASSLTGGNTEAFF. The CDR3 coding sequence is TGTGCCAGCAGCTTAACAGGGGGAAACACTGAAGCTTTCTTT.

The V and J genes are TRBV5-4 and TRBJ2-1; 10 bases agree with TRBD2. With 3 bases clipped from V and 0 bases from J, the junction kept 6 bases outside the gene matches. The length of the CDR3 is 17 residues. Germline CDR1 SGHNT, CDR2 YYREEE (reference sequence). The CDR3 DNA reads as TGTGCCAGCAGCTACACCACTAGCGGGGTCTCCTACAATGAGCAGTTCTTC. It is translated as CASSYTTSGVSYNEQFF.

This clone was found a few times. V usage is TRBV19 and J usage is TRBJ2-1; 16 bases line up with TRBD2. Germline V gene lookup returns CDR1 LNHDA and CDR2 SQIVND (reference sequence). Trimming took 2 bases from V and 5 from J; bases not matched to a gene: 3. The length of the CDR3 is 17 residues. The DNA for the CDR3 is TGTGCCAGTAGTATAAGGGGACTAGCGGGAGGGAACAATGAGCAGTTCTTC. The encoded protein is CASSIRGLAGGNNEQFF.

The chain uses TRBV5-1 and TRBJ2-7, with 7 bases fitting TRBD1. Germline V gene lookup returns CDR1 SGHRS and CDR2 YFSETQ. The CDR3 length is 15 residues. V lost 3 bases and J lost 3; bases outside the gene matches: 9. The CDR3 here is CASSSPEQGNYEQYF. The DNA for the CDR3 is TGCGCCAGCAGCTCTCCGGAACAGGGGAACTACGAGCAGTACTTC.

This clone was found a few times. The chain couples TRBV6-1 to TRBJ1-2; D ambiguous. V gave up 0 bases and J gave up 4 bases, with 15 bases separating them. CDR3 length: 16 amino acids. CDR1 is MNHNS and CDR2 is SASEGT in the germline V gene. The CDR3 is CASSEALSGSVYGYTF. The CDR3 region has the DNA TGTGCCAGCAGTGAAGCGCTAAGCGGCAGCGTCTATGGCTACACCTTC.

This chain connects TRBV5-1 to TRBJ2-1, with 9 bases matching TRBD1. This CDR3 spans 14 amino acids. Germline V gene lookup returns CDR1 SGHRS and CDR2 YFSETQ. J lost 5 bases, V lost 4 bases, and 4 bases had no gene match. CDR3 loop: CASSLDRGDNEQFF. The CDR3 DNA reads TGCGCCAGCAGCCTGGACAGGGGCGACAATGAGCAGTTCTTC.

The chain joins TRBV5-1 to TRBJ2-1; possible D gene TRBD2, 7 bases. V dropped 4 bases and J dropped 7 bases, with 21 bases sitting between them. This CDR3 has 16 amino acids. Looked up from germline, CDR1 is SGHRS and CDR2 is YFSETQ. The CDR3 is CASSLLYGGGLNEQFF. The CDR3 nucleotides are TGCGCCAGCAGCCTACTTTATGGGGGGGGCTTAAATGAGCAGTTCTTC. The full variable domain, with the rest looked up from reference TRBV5-1 and TRBJ2-1, is KAGVTQTPRYLIKTRGQQVTLSCSPISGHRSVSWYQQTPGQGLQFLFEYFSETQRNKGNFPGRFSGRQFSNSRSEMNVSTLELGDSALYLCASSLLYGGGLNEQFFGPGTRLTVL.

This chain joins TRBV29-1 and TRBJ1-1; a weak D match, TRBD1 (5 bases). This CDR3 region has 10 residues. Germline V lookup: CDR1 SQVTM, CDR2 ANQGSEA. The CDR3 DNA follows: TGCAGTGGAGGGGACACTGAAGCTTTCTTT. Its protein is CSGGDTEAFF.